Listed here are 12 T cell receptor beta chains from one sample, sequenced in a study of shared clonotypes between healthy human individuals. Clones were read by immunoSEQ multiplex PCR, and TCRdb kept only the in-frame ones, dropping some. The sample records roughly 1 million clones, around 78% being singletons. Sequencing used memory CD4+ T cells from PBMCs. Subset reported: CD45RA-negative fraction. All receptors come from a man younger than 35 in good health. Some clones in this sample may be carry-over from other donors' samples.

The chain has TRBV5-4 and TRBJ2-5, with D maybe TRBD2 (6 bases). Germline V gene lookup returns CDR1 SGHNT and CDR2 YYREEE (reference sequence). The germline V and J ends were trimmed by 4 bases and 5 bases, with 18 bases remaining between them. This CDR3 comprises 15 residues. The CDR3 is CASSAGGAGRETQYF. As DNA, the CDR3 is TGTGCCAGCAGCGCGGGCGGGGCAGGGAGGGAGACCCAGTACTTC.

V and J are TRBV9 and TRBJ2-1; D remains ambiguous. From germline, CDR1 is SGDLS and CDR2 YYNGEE. CDR3 length: 12 amino acids. V gave up 3 bases and J gave up 3 bases, with 4 bases separating them. The CDR3 DNA reads as TGTGCCAGCAGCGGACTCTACAATGAGCAGTTCTTC. Its translation: CASSGLYNEQFF.

The chain couples TRBV27 to TRBJ2-1; 12 bases match TRBD1. The CDR3 length is 14 residues. Germline V gene data show CDR1 as MNHEY and CDR2 as SMNVEV (reference sequence). V gave up 7 bases and J gave up 6 bases; unmatched junction bases: 4. CDR3 nucleotide sequence: TGTGCCAGCAACCGGGACAGGGGGCTCAATGAGCAGTTCTTC. As protein: CASNRDRGLNEQFF.

The genes are TRBV29-1 and TRBJ2-1; the D call may be TRBD1 or TRBD2 (6 bases each). Trimming shortened V by 0 bases and J by 0 bases, and 12 bases separated the two germline ends. Germline-derived CDR1 and CDR2 are SQVTM and ANQGSEA. The CDR3 loop spans 16 amino acids. The chain's CDR3 is CSVEDNRGASYNEQFF. Written as DNA, the CDR3 is TGCAGCGTTGAAGATAATAGGGGGGCCTCCTACAATGAGCAGTTCTTC.

J is TRBJ2-5 and V is TRBV11-3; 14 bases are a match to TRBD2. The V and J ends lost 1 base and 3 bases, in that order; junction bases with no gene match: 7. The germline gives CDR1 SGHNT, CDR2 YENEEA. This CDR3 has 18 residues. The CDR3 nucleotides read TGTGCCAGCAGCTTAGTTCCCGGACTAGCGGGAGGCAAAGAGACCCAGTACTTC. Translating gives CASSLVPGLAGGKETQYF. Variable domain in full (rest from reference TRBV11-3 and TRBJ2-5): EAGVVQSPRYKIIEKKQPVAFWCNPISGHNTLYWYLQNLGQGPELLIRYENEEAVDDSQLPKDRFSAERLKGVDSTLKIQPAELGDSAVYLCASSLVPGLAGGKETQYFGPGTRLLVL.

The rearrangement joins TRBV25-1 to TRBJ2-5, with a weak D call TRBD1 (5 bases). The CDR3 length is 16 residues. Trimming cost V 1 base and J 5 bases, with 17 bases left between them. Germline V gives CDR1 MGHDK, CDR2 SYGVNS. This CDR3 reads CASSESGTGLGETQYF. The DNA of the CDR3 is TGTGCCAGCAGTGAATCTGGAACAGGTTTGGGGGAGACCCAGTACTTC.

V gene TRBV7-3 combines with J gene TRBJ2-3; D is unresolved. Trimming pared 0 bases from V and 3 bases from J, leaving 10 bases between. The CDR3 loop spans 15 amino acids. The germline V gene has CDR1 SGHTA and CDR2 FQGTGA. Here the CDR3 DNA reads TGTGCCAGCAGCTTAACCACACGCTGGACAGATACGCAGTATTTT. The encoded protein is CASSLTTRWTDTQYF.

The rearrangement joins TRBV2 to TRBJ2-7; the D gene is possibly TRBD2 (6 bases). V dropped 3 bases and J dropped 3 bases, with 15 bases sitting between them. Germline-derived CDR1 and CDR2 are SNHLY and FYNNEI. This CDR3 is 15 amino acids long. DNA of the CDR3: TGTGCCAGCAGTGACGAGGTGCGGGGAAACTACGAGCAGTACTTC. This sequence encodes CASSDEVRGNYEQYF.

For this clone: Other nucleotide sequences in the sample specify the same CDR3. The chain combines TRBV5-1 with TRBJ1-4; 9 bases fit TRBD1. With 0 bases clipped from V and 5 bases from J, the junction kept 2 bases outside the gene matches. Germline V gives CDR1 SGHRS, CDR2 YFSETQ. There are 15 residues in the CDR3. The CDR3 DNA sequence: TGCGCCAGCAGCTTGGTGGGACAGGGAAATGAAAAACTGTTTTTT. As protein: CASSLVGQGNEKLFF.

This chain connects TRBV7-2 to TRBJ2-1; D is perhaps TRBD1 (5 bases). Germline loops: CDR1 SGHTA, CDR2 FQGNSA. The CDR3 loop spans 14 amino acids. The V gene lost 5 bases and the J gene lost 4 bases, with 12 bases spanning the gap. CDR3 nucleotide sequence: TGTGCCAGCAGCCCTGACAGAGCGTACAATGAGCAGTTCTTC. Its translation: CASSPDRAYNEQFF. Together with reference TRBV7-2 and TRBJ2-1, the CDR3 gives the full variable domain: GAGVSQSPSNKVTEKGKDVELRCDPISGHTALYWYRQSLGQGLEFLIYFQGNSAPDKSGLPSDRFSAERTGGSVSTLTIQRTQQEDSAVYLCASSPDRAYNEQFFGPGTRLTVL.

The chain has TRBV7-2 and TRBJ2-3, with D perhaps TRBD2 (5 bases). CDR1 and CDR2 from the germline V gene are SGHTA and FQGNSA. The CDR3 runs 13 residues. The V and J ends lost 5 bases and 4 bases respectively, with 10 bases between them. The CDR3 loop reads CASSPRAADTQYF. DNA of the CDR3: TGTGCCAGCAGCCCTAGAGCGGCAGATACGCAGTATTTT.

The table lists this clone with a count of one. For the CDR3, the DNA is TGTGCCAGCAATAACTATCGGACTAGCGGGACTCTTGCCGAGCAGTACTTC. Its translation is CASNNYRTSGTLAEQYF. The chain employs TRBV6-4 and TRBJ2-7; 12 nucleotides match TRBD2. This CDR3 comprises 17 residues. From germline, CDR1 is MRHNA and CDR2 SNTAGT. The V and J ends lost 7 bases and 6 bases, in that order; junction bases with no gene match: 16.